The 23 T cell receptor beta chains below were found in one sample sequenced in a study of control samples from healthy donors and cancer patients (dated by TCRdb to 2018 to 2021). The library was generated by the immunoSEQ multiplex PCR assay. Not all clones reach the TCRdb copy of this immuneACCESS table, which keeps in-frame sequences only. Checked studies attribute under half of the gap to unresolved V genes and leave the rest unexplained. In all, the sample holds 150,000 or so clones, and 88% of those were seen once. Approximately 4.9% of the sample is held by the ten biggest clonotypes. The sequencing sample was made of blood. The source of these receptors is a woman in her thirties in good health.

V usage is TRBV2 and J usage is TRBJ1-5, with D unclear. Trimming pared 7 bases from V and 2 bases from J, leaving 15 bases between. This CDR3 contains 15 residues. Per germline, CDR1 SNHLY and CDR2 FYNNEI. The CDR3 DNA reads as TGTGCCAGCACTAAGGTTAATCATGGCAATCAGCCCCAGCATTTT. Encoded protein: CASTKVNHGNQPQHF.

The chain employs TRBV3-1 (or the pseudogene TRBV3-2) and TRBJ2-7; 7 nucleotides line up with TRBD1. This CDR3 region has 13 residues. Germline assignment: CDR1 LGHDT and CDR2 YNNKEL (reference sequence). V was pared by 4 bases and J by 2 bases, with 2 bases of the junction left unmatched. This CDR3 is CASSLGTAYEQYV. The CDR3 region has the DNA TGTGCCAGCAGCCTCGGGACAGCCTACGAGCAGTACGTC.

The J gene is TRBJ2-3, the V gene TRBV2, with D unclear. The V and J ends lost 1 base and 5 bases respectively, with 1 base between them. The CDR3 is 11 residues long. CDR1 and CDR2 (germline): SNHLY, FYNNEI. CDR3 bases: TGTGCCAGCAGTGAAGTAGATACGCAGTATTTT. Amino acids: CASSEVDTQYF. Filled out from reference TRBV2 and TRBJ2-3, the complete variable domain reads EPEVTQTPSHQVTQMGQEVILRCVPISNHLYFYWYRQILGQKVEFLVSFYNNEISEKSEIFDDQFSVERPDGSNFTLKIRSTKLEDSAMYFCASSEVDTQYFGPGTRLTVL.

J is TRBJ1-1 and V is TRBV11-1; D gene unclear. The CDR3 runs to 14 residues. V was pared by 2 bases and J by 2 bases, with 9 bases between. From germline, CDR1 is SGHAT and CDR2 FQDESV (reference sequence). This CDR3 is CASSLQRTNTEAFF. In DNA form, the CDR3 reads TGTGCCAGCAGCTTACAGAGAACTAACACTGAAGCTTTCTTT.

The chain has TRBV28 and TRBJ2-5, with D perhaps matching TRBD1 (6 bases). The CDR3 length is 15 residues. CDR1 and CDR2 (germline): MDHEN, SYDVKM. V was cut by 6 bases and J by 1 base, with 15 bases left in between. CDR3 in amino acids: CASRFPGAFQETQYF. CDR3 sequence (DNA): TGTGCCAGCAGATTCCCAGGGGCTTTCCAAGAGACCCAGTACTTC.

This chain uses TRBV29-1 with TRBJ2-2; D possibly corresponds to TRBD2 (6 bases). The CDR3 contains 14 residues. Trimming pared 3 bases from V and 7 bases from J, leaving 15 bases between. The germline V gene has CDR1 SQVTM and CDR2 ANQGSEA. The CDR3 here is CSVDVGGFSGELFF. The CDR3 nucleotides are TGCAGCGTTGATGTGGGGGGTTTTAGCGGGGAGCTGTTTTTT.

V gene TRBV10-1 combines with J gene TRBJ2-5; 7 nucleotides line up with TRBD2. This CDR3 has 14 residues. Germline assignment: CDR1 WNHNN and CDR2 SYGVQD (reference sequence). Losses at the gene ends were 4 bases for V and 4 bases for J; bases not matched to a gene: 6. CDR3 in amino acids: CASSASGGPETQYF. The CDR3 DNA reads TGCGCCAGCAGTGCGTCGGGGGGACCAGAGACCCAGTACTTC.

A single count supports this clone. The rearrangement links TRBV7-9 to TRBJ1-4; D ambiguous. V lost 4 bases and J lost 2, with 8 bases in between. CDR1 is SEHNR and CDR2 is FQNEAQ in the germline V gene (reference sequence). The CDR3 consists of 14 residues. CDR3 in DNA: TGTGCCAGCAGCTGGCGGGAGACTAATGAAAAACTGTTTTTT. This sequence encodes CASSWRETNEKLFF.

The V gene is TRBV4-1, the J gene TRBJ2-7; the D call may be TRBD1 or TRBD2 (5 bases each). The germline V and J ends were trimmed by 1 base and 7 bases, with 14 bases remaining between them. The CDR3 has 14 amino acids. The germline gives CDR1 MGHRA, CDR2 YSYEKL. For the CDR3, the DNA is TGCGCCAGCAGCCAAGTAACTGGGGGTGGAGAGCAGTACTTC. Its protein product is CASSQVTGGGEQYF.

This clone has only a few counts. The chain uses TRBV7-2 and TRBJ2-7; 8 bases align to TRBD1. The CDR3 loop spans 18 amino acids. Unmatched junction bases numbered 12, after V lost 2 bases and J lost 0 bases. The germline V gene has CDR1 SGHTA and CDR2 FQGNSA. In DNA form, the CDR3 reads TGTGCCAGCAGCTTATTGGTCGGCGGACAGGGACCCTCCTACGAGCAGTACTTC. This encodes CASSLLVGGQGPSYEQYF.

The CDR3 DNA is TGTGCCAGCAGTTTGCTTTCGGGGAGGCGGGCCGGGGAGCTGTTTTTT. It specifies CASSLLSGRRAGELFF. The chain links TRBV28 to TRBJ2-2, with a tentative D call TRBD2 (6 bases). This CDR3 has 16 amino acids. V dropped 3 bases and J dropped 6 bases, with 17 bases sitting between them. Germline CDR1 and CDR2: MDHEN and SYDVKM.

The J gene is TRBJ2-3, the V gene TRBV9, with D hard to call. CDR1 is SGDLS and CDR2 is YYNGEE in the germline V gene. The CDR3 loop spans 15 amino acids. Trimming pared 0 bases from V and 0 bases from J, leaving 8 bases between. In DNA, the CDR3 is TGTGCCAGCAGCGTAGAGGTCCGAAGCACAGATACGCAGTATTTT. As protein: CASSVEVRSTDTQYF.

The chain carries TRBV6-5 and TRBJ1-3; D is uncertain. CDR3 length: 13 residues. Germline V CDR1 and CDR2: MNHEY, SVGAGI. The V gene lost 7 bases and the J gene lost 0 bases, with 7 bases spanning the gap. The CDR3 loop reads CASTHISGNTIYF. As DNA, the CDR3 is TGTGCCAGCACCCACATCTCTGGAAACACCATATATTTT.

The genes are TRBV19 and TRBJ1-1; TRBD1 matches at 9 bases. CDR3 size: 16 residues. CDR1 and CDR2 from the germline V gene are LNHDA and SQIVND (reference sequence). Germline trimming cut 4 bases from V and 5 bases from J; bases unmatched to any gene: 11. The CDR3: CASSTSPQGAYTEAFF. DNA for the CDR3: TGTGCCAGTAGTACTTCTCCACAGGGGGCATATACTGAAGCTTTCTTT. The complete variable domain, with remaining parts taken from reference TRBV19 and TRBJ1-1, reads DGGITQSPKYLFRKEGQNVTLSCEQNLNHDAMYWYRQDPGQGLRLIYYSQIVNDFQKGDIAEGYSVSREKKESFPLTVTSAQKNPTAFYLCASSTSPQGAYTEAFFGQGTRLTVV.

This clone has just a few counts. The J gene is TRBJ1-4, the V gene TRBV5-1; no reliable D call. Trimming removed 2 bases from V and 3 bases from J, with 11 bases in between. The germline V gene has CDR1 SGHRS and CDR2 YFSETQ. The CDR3 sequence is 15 residues long. DNA of the CDR3: TGCGCCAGCAGCTTACAGACTACCCCTAATGAAAAACTGTTTTTT. This codes for CASSLQTTPNEKLFF.

The chain combines TRBV5-4 with TRBJ2-1; possibly TRBD1 or TRBD2 for D (6 bases each). The CDR3 runs to 18 residues. Trimming stripped 5 bases from V and 1 base from J, with 22 bases between. Germline V CDR1 and CDR2: SGHNT, YYREEE (reference sequence). CDR3 region: CASRGSVGGGRSYNEQFF. The CDR3 coding sequence is TGTGCCAGCAGGGGCAGCGTTGGAGGGGGGAGGTCCTACAATGAGCAGTTCTTC.

The chain recombines TRBV9 with TRBJ2-3, with 8 positions matching TRBD2. V was pared by 4 bases and J by 5 bases, with 9 bases of the junction left unmatched. CDR1 SGDLS and CDR2 YYNGEE come from the germline V gene. The CDR3 sequence is 15 residues long. The CDR3 DNA reads as TGTGCCAGCAGCCCGGGAGGGGGGGCAGGAGATACGCAGTATTTT. Protein: CASSPGGGAGDTQYF.

The chain couples TRBV5-1 to TRBJ2-2; a weak D match, TRBD1 (6 bases). The length of the CDR3 is 15 residues. Trimming cost V 0 bases and J 6 bases, with 12 bases left between them. Germline CDR1 SGHRS, CDR2 YFSETQ. The CDR3 reads CASSLDRAGAGELFF. The CDR3 DNA sequence: TGCGCCAGCAGCTTGGACAGGGCCGGCGCCGGGGAGCTGTTTTTT. Filled out from reference TRBV5-1 and TRBJ2-2, the complete variable domain reads KAGVTQTPRYLIKTRGQQVTLSCSPISGHRSVSWYQQTPGQGLQFLFEYFSETQRNKGNFPGRFSGRQFSNSRSEMNVSTLELGDSALYLCASSLDRAGAGELFFGEGSRLTVL.

V is TRBV7-8 and J is TRBJ1-2; no reliable D call. Looked up from germline, CDR1 is SGHVS and CDR2 is FQNEAQ. The CDR3 covers 15 residues. V was pared by 1 base and J by 4 bases, with 13 bases between. The CDR3 loop is CASSLGAGDPYGYTF. The CDR3 nucleotides read TGTGCCAGCAGCTTAGGGGCAGGAGATCCCTATGGCTACACCTTC.

This clone has just a few counts. The chain employs TRBV7-9 and TRBJ2-1; D may be TRBD2 (7 bases). Between the trimmed V and J ends, which lost 8 bases and 7 bases, there was a span of 24 bases. The germline CDR1 and CDR2 sequences are SEHNR and FQNEAQ (reference sequence). This CDR3 is built from 16 residues. In nucleotides, the CDR3 is TGTGCCAGCGTACAGGGCGGGAGCCCCAGGCCGAATGAGCAGTTCTTC. Encoded protein: CASVQGGSPRPNEQFF.

The J gene is TRBJ2-1, the V gene TRBV24-1; TRBD2 matches at 10 bases. V lost 4 bases to trimming and J lost 2 bases; unmatched junction nucleotides: 4. Germline-derived CDR1 and CDR2 are KGHDR and SFDVKD. The CDR3 covers 16 residues. CDR3 bases: TGTGCCACCAGTGACGTTACTAGCGGGGCCTACAATGAGCAGTTCTTC. Residues: CATSDVTSGAYNEQFF.

The gene calls are TRBV5-6 and TRBJ1-1, with D unresolved. Germline V gene lookup returns CDR1 SGHDT and CDR2 YYEEEE. This CDR3 has 16 amino acids. V was trimmed by 4 bases and J by 1 base, leaving 17 bases between them. This CDR3 is CASSASIGGRNTEAFF. In DNA, the CDR3 is TGTGCCAGCAGCGCCTCAATCGGAGGGAGGAACACTGAAGCTTTCTTT.

V is TRBV7-8 and J is TRBJ1-4; the D is unclear. The CDR3 sequence is 13 residues long. The germline V gene has CDR1 SGHVS and CDR2 FQNEAQ. V gave up 1 base and J gave up 7 bases, with 7 bases separating them. CDR3 in amino acids: CASSLGVSEKLFF. The CDR3 nucleotides read TGTGCCAGCAGCTTAGGGGTTTCTGAAAAACTGTTTTTT. Together with reference TRBV7-8 and TRBJ1-4, the CDR3 gives the full variable domain: GAGVSQSPRYKVAKRGQDVALRCDPISGHVSLFWYQQALGQGPEFLTYFQNEAQLDKSGLPSDRFFAERPEGSVSTLKIQRTQQEDSAVYLCASSLGVSEKLFFGSGTQLSVL.